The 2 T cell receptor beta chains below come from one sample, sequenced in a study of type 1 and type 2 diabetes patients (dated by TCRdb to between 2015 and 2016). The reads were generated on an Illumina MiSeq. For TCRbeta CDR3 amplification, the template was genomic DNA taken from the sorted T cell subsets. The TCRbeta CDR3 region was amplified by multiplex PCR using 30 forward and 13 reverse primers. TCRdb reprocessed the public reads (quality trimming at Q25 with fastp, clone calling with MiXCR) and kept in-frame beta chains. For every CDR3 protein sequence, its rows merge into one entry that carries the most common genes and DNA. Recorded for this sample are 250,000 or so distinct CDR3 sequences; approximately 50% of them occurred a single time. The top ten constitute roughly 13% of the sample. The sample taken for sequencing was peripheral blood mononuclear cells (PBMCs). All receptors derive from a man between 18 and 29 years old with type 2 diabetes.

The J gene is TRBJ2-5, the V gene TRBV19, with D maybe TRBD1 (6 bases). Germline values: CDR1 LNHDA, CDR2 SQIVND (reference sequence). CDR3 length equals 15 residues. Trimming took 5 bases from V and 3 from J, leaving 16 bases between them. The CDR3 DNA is TGTGCCAGTAGTCTTAGGACAGCTAACAAAGAGACCCAGTACTTC. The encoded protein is CASSLRTANKETQYF.

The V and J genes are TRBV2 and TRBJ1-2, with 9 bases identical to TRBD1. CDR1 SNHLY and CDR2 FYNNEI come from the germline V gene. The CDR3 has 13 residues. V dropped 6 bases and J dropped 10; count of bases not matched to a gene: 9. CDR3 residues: CASSPGTGRTYTF. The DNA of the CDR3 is TGTGCCAGCAGCCCCGGGACAGGGAGGACCTACACCTTC.